A selection of T cell receptor beta chains follows, all from one sample in a study of CD8+ T cells in alopecia areata. Libraries were prepared by immunoSEQ multiplex PCR; TCRdb keeps only in-frame clonotypes and omits some of them. The table has about 190,000 clones, 60% seen once; the top ten hold roughly 0.71%. This specimen was CD4+ T cells sorted from blood, taken at week 4, from a patient treated with tofacitinib. These receptors were collected from a human donor with alopecia areata. Both conserved end residues are part of each CDR3. A D gene is named only where the DNA matches it firmly. Only part of the rows carry a size: once, few, many, or a class if the clone is expanded.

>.|TRBJ1-1|.|TRBV2
CASRPNREGSTEAFF
TGTGCCAGCAGGCCGAACAGGGAGGGGAGCACTGAAGCTTTCTTT
>.|TRBJ1-2|.|TRBV19
CASGLDGKYGYTF
TGTGCCAGTGGGTTGGATGGGAAGTATGGCTACACCTTC
>.|TRBJ2-7|.|TRBV29-1
CSAGTSEQYF
TGCAGCGCCGGGACTTCCGAGCAGTACTTC
>TRBD2|TRBJ2-1|few|TRBV7-2
CASSPLAGYNEQFF
TGTGCCAGCAGCCCTCTAGCGGGGTACAATGAGCAGTTCTTC
>.|TRBJ2-7|.|TRBV29-1
CSVSLALSSYEQYF
TGCAGCGTGTCCCTAGCGCTCAGCTCCTACGAGCAGTACTTC
>.|TRBJ2-7|.|TRBV5-1
CASSLAPDSSSYEQYF
TGCGCCAGCAGCTTGGCCCCGGACTCCAGCTCCTACGAGCAGTACTTC
>.|TRBJ2-7|.|TRBV11-2
CASSLSFVAGTNF
TGTGCCAGCAGCTTATCCTTTGTGGCAGGGACCAACTTC
>.|TRBJ2-3|once|TRBV28
CASSRRGADTQYF
TGTGCCAGCAGCCGTAGAGGCGCAGATACGCAGTATTTT
>TRBD2|TRBJ2-5|few|TRBV27
CASSSTSWEETQYF
TGTGCCAGCAGTTCGACTAGCTGGGAAGAGACCCAGTACTTC
>.|TRBJ1-1|.|TRBV9
CASSPLGGGDTEAFF
TGTGCCAGCAGCCCATTGGGAGGCGGGGACACTGAAGCTTTCTTT
>.|TRBJ1-2|.|TRBV6-1
CASSIPGDYGYTF
TGTGCCAGCAGCATACCGGGCGACTATGGCTACACCTTC
>TRBD2|TRBJ2-7|few|TRBV5-1
CASSSVAGGSYEQYF
TGCGCCAGCAGCTCAGTTGCGGGAGGCTCCTACGAGCAGTACTTC
>.|TRBJ2-7|once|TRBV5-1
CASSLAPSSYEQYF
TGCGCCAGCAGCTTAGCTCCAAGCTCCTACGAGCAGTACTTC
>TRBD2|TRBJ2-5|.|TRBV4-3
CASSRELGRAETQYF
TGCGCCAGCAGCCGGGAACTGGGGAGGGCGGAGACCCAGTACTTC
>.|TRBJ1-1|.|TRBV20-1
CSARDVEAFF
TGCAGTGCTAGAGACGTTGAAGCTTTCTTT